This T cell receptor (beta chain) was sequenced during a study of blood T cell repertoires in COVID-19. About the research overall: COVID-19 samples from acute and convalescent phases originated in the United States, Italy and Spain. The analysed material was cDNA or gDNA that came from T cells, B-cell-depleted T cells, or PBMCs.

The CDR3 spans 13 residues. Germline CDR1 reads SGHTA; CDR2 reads FQGNSA. Trimming took off 1 base at V and 10 bases at J, with 11 bases between the two ends. Enrolment of Seattle patients took place during active infection, and they were followed longitudinally. In the original analysis: Reference gene primer amplification gave estimated nucleated cell counts. TCRdb keeps only in-frame clones here, not all; method: immunoSEQ multiplex PCR. That table is the source of V, J and clone size, and D and trimming were worked out from the DNA. The top ten clones hold 2% to 3% of a sample with approximately 150,000 clones, approximately 86% of them seen once.

The receptor's source is a woman of 80 years or more with COVID-19, enrolled during active disease. Sequencing was done on a sample of peripheral blood. V usage is TRBV7-2 and J usage is TRBJ2-1; D is possibly TRBD1 (6 bases). The CDR3 here is CASSLGAGTEQFF. The CDR3 DNA follows: TGTGCCAGCAGCTTAGGGGCAGGGACAGAGCAGTTCTTC.